These 6 T cell receptor beta chains originate from one sample sequenced in a study of OX40 agonist ivuxolimab in advanced cancers. The data were produced by immunoSEQ multiplex PCR, yet TCRdb's version contains in-frame clones alone and is incomplete. This table has approximately 70,000 clones, around 83% appearing once. The sequencing here drew on CD4+ or CD8+ T cells sorted from blood, taken in a trial of the OX40 agonist ivuxolimab. The receptors come from an adult with an advanced solid tumor such as melanoma, head and neck, liver or kidney cancer.

This clone was seen a single time. V is TRBV15 and J is TRBJ2-6; no clear D. Germline V lookup: CDR1 LNHNV, CDR2 YYDKDF (reference sequence). V dropped 6 bases and J dropped 0 bases, with 9 bases sitting between them. This CDR3 region has 15 residues. The CDR3 protein is CATSGGHSGANVLTF. The CDR3 region has the DNA TGTGCCACCAGTGGTGGGCACTCTGGGGCCAACGTCCTGACTTTC.

This clone was found once. The chain is built from TRBV4-1 and TRBJ2-1, with a weak D call TRBD2 (5 bases). The germline V and J ends were trimmed by 3 bases and 2 bases, with 8 bases remaining between them. The CDR3 totals 14 residues. From germline, CDR1 is MGHRA and CDR2 YSYEKL. The CDR3 bases are TGCGCCAGCAGCCACGGGGTAACCTACAATGAGCAGTTCTTC. Residues: CASSHGVTYNEQFF.

The chain combines TRBV30 with TRBJ1-5, with no clear D. The V gene lost 0 bases and the J gene lost 5 bases, with 5 bases spanning the gap. Germline CDR1 reads GTSNPN; CDR2 reads SVGIG (reference sequence). The CDR3 extends over 12 amino acids. The CDR3 loop reads CAWSVDDQPQHF. The CDR3 DNA reads as TGTGCCTGGAGTGTAGATGATCAGCCCCAGCATTTT.

The J gene is TRBJ2-2, the V gene TRBV29-1; weak D call: TRBD2 (6 bases). The CDR3 runs 16 residues. Germline CDR1 is SQVTM and CDR2 is ANQGSEA. The V gene lost 4 bases and the J gene lost 6 bases, with 21 bases spanning the gap. The CDR3 DNA is TGCAGCGTTGCGGGAGTGGGCGGGATTATGCCCGGGGAGCTGTTTTTT. It encodes CSVAGVGGIMPGELFF.

The J gene is TRBJ2-2, the V gene TRBV6-5, with TRBD2 matching 7 bases. Germline V gene sequence: CDR1 MNHEY, CDR2 SVGAGI. The trim removed 6 bases at V and 1 base at J, leaving 2 bases unmatched. The CDR3 spans 14 residues. Written as DNA, the CDR3 is TGTGCCAGCAGCGGCGGGAGGAACACCGGGGAGCTGTTTTTT. The encoded protein is CASSGGRNTGELFF.

The V call is TRBV5-1, the J call TRBJ2-5; D unclear. Germline CDR1 and CDR2: SGHRS and YFSETQ. The V end lost 1 base, the J end lost 3 bases, and 10 bases lay between the germline ends. The CDR3 totals 14 residues. In nucleotides, the CDR3 is TGCGCCAGCAGCTTGAAGGTGCAGAAAGAGACCCAGTACTTC. Its translation: CASSLKVQKETQYF.